A single sample is the source of the 8 T cell receptor beta chains below, sequenced in a study of cytomegalovirus exposure and HLA in healthy donors. The PCR made use of 60 Vbeta and 13 Jbeta primers. Generated by immunoSEQ multiplex PCR, the TCRdb table keeps only in-frame clones and is missing some. This sample yields around 200,000 clones, of which roughly 79% are seen a single time; 2% to 2.5% belongs to the top ten. Input material: PBMCs. These TCRs come from a woman aged 30 to 39 in good health and CMV-seropositive.

This clone was seen only a few times. The V and J genes are TRBV10-3 and TRBJ2-1, with a tentative D call TRBD1 (6 bases). The germline V gene encodes CDR1 ENHRY and CDR2 SYGVKD. The germline V and J ends were trimmed by 4 bases and 6 bases, with 16 bases remaining between them. CDR3 length equals 15 residues. The CDR3 nucleotides read TGTGCCATCAGTGGTAATAACAGGGAAACCAATGAGCAGTTCTTC. Encoded protein: CAISGNNRETNEQFF.

With respect to this clone: This same CDR3 is encoded by further DNA sequences in the sample. CDR3 loop: CASSLGLAPSYEQYF. The CDR3 DNA is TGCGCCAGCAGCTTGGGATTGGCACCATCCTACGAGCAGTACTTC. The chain has TRBV5-1 and TRBJ2-7; D is ambiguous. The CDR3 consists of 15 residues. CDR1 SGHRS and CDR2 YFSETQ come from the germline V gene. V shed 0 bases and J shed 1 base, with 11 bases lying between them.

The chain uses TRBV28 and TRBJ1-6; D unclear. The germline gives CDR1 MDHEN, CDR2 SYDVKM. There are 15 residues in the CDR3. Trimming pared 3 bases from V and 8 bases from J, leaving 14 bases between. The CDR3 DNA reads as TGTGCCAGCAGTTTTCCCAGCCCGGGTCATTCACCCCTCCACTTT. Translation gives CASSFPSPGHSPLHF.

This clone was found once. The chain combines TRBV12-5 with TRBJ2-7; a weak D match, TRBD1 (7 bases). With 7 bases removed from V and 3 bases from J, the gap between germline ends came to 28 bases. This CDR3 is built from 18 residues. CDR1 LGHNT and CDR2 FRNRAP come from the germline V gene. CDR3 bases: TGTGCTAGTGCCATGGGGGCCAGGGGGGACGGGCTAAACTACGAGCAGTACTTC. It yields the protein CASAMGARGDGLNYEQYF.

This clone was observed a handful of times. The gene calls are TRBV10-3 and TRBJ1-6, with D perhaps matching TRBD1 (5 bases). Germline CDR1 ENHRY, CDR2 SYGVKD. The CDR3 length is 15 residues. V was cut by 5 bases and J by 1 base, with 9 bases left in between. The CDR3 spells CAISPGVSYNSPLHF. Here the CDR3 DNA reads TGTGCCATCAGTCCGGGGGTATCCTATAATTCACCCCTCCACTTT.

This clone has a handful of counts. The CDR3 region has the DNA TGTGCCAGTAGTACCATTCGGACAGGGGACGGAGCTTTCTTT. As protein: CASSTIRTGDGAFF. This rearrangement joins TRBV19 to TRBJ1-1, with TRBD1 matching over 9 bases. V dropped 4 bases and J dropped 10; count of bases not matched to a gene: 10. Germline V lookup: CDR1 LNHDA, CDR2 SQIVND (reference sequence). The CDR3 sequence is 14 residues long.

The chain couples TRBV15 to TRBJ2-7; TRBD1 matches 7 bases. CDR1 is LNHNV and CDR2 is YYDKDF in the germline V gene (reference sequence). V shed 0 bases, J shed 3 bases, and the junction held 5 bases outside the gene matches. The CDR3 is 15 residues long. CDR3: CATSRERGQNYEQYF. CDR3 DNA: TGTGCCACCAGCAGAGAACGGGGACAGAACTACGAGCAGTACTTC.

This clone was seen a single time. This chain uses TRBV9 with TRBJ2-1, with unresolved D. The CDR3 loop spans 11 amino acids. Trimming left V 6 bases short and J 3 bases short, with 4 bases between. The germline V gene has CDR1 SGDLS and CDR2 YYNGEE. CDR3 residues: CASNFYNEQFF. The CDR3 DNA is TGTGCCAGCAACTTCTACAATGAGCAGTTCTTC.